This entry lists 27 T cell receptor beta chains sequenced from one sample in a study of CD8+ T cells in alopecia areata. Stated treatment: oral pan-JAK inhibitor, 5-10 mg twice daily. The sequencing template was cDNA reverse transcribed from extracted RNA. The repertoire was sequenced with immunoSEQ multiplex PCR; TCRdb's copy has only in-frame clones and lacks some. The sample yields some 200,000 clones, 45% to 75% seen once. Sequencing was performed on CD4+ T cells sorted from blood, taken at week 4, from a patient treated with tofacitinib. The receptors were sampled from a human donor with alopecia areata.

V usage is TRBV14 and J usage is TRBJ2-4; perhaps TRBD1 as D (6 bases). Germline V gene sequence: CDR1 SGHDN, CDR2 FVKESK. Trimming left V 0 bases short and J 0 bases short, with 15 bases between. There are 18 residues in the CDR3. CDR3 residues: CASSQESWGQLAKNIQYF. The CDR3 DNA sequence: TGTGCCAGCAGCCAAGAATCTTGGGGACAACTAGCCAAAAACATTCAGTACTTC. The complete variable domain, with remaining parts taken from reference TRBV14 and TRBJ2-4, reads EAGVTQFPSHSVIEKGQTVTLRCDPISGHDNLYWYRRVMGKEIKFLLHFVKESKQDESGMPNNRFLAERTGGTYSTLKVQPAELEDSGVYFCASSQESWGQLAKNIQYFGAGTRLSVL.

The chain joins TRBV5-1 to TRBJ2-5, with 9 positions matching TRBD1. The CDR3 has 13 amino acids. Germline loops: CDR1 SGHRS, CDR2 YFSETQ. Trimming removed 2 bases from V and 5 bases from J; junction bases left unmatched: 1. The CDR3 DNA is TGCGCCAGCAGCTTTGGGACAGGGGAGACCCAGTACTTC. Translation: CASSFGTGETQYF.

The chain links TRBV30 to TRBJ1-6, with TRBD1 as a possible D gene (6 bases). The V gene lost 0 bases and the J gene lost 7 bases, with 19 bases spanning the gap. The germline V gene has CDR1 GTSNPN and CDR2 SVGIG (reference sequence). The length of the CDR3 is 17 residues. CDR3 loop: CAWSVRGTAHLNSPLHF. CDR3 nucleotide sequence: TGTGCCTGGAGTGTAAGGGGGACCGCGCACCTCAATTCACCCCTCCACTTT. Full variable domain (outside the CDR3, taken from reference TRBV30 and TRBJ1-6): SQTIHQWPATLVQPVGSPLSLECTVEGTSNPNLYWYRQAAGRGLQLLFYSVGIGQISSEVPQNLSASRPQDRQFILSSKKLLLSDSGFYLCAWSVRGTAHLNSPLHFGNGTRLTVT.

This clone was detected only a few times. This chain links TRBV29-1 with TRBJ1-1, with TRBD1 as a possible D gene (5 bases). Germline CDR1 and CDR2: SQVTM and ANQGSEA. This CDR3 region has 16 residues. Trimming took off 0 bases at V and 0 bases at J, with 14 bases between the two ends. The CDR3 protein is CSVEDVGTGMNTEAFF. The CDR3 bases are TGCAGCGTTGAAGATGTTGGGACGGGCATGAACACTGAAGCTTTCTTT. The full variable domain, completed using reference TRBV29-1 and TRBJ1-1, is SAVISQKPSRDICQRGTSLTIQCQVDSQVTMMFWYRQQPGQSLTLIATANQGSEATYESGFVIDKFPISRPNLTFSTLTVSNMSPEDSSIYLCSVEDVGTGMNTEAFFGQGTRLTVV.

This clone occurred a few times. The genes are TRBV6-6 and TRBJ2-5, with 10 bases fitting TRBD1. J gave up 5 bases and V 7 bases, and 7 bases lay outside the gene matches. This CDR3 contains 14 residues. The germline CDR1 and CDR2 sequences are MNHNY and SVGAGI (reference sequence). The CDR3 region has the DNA TGTGCCAGCACAGACAGGGGGCTAGAGGAGACCCAGTACTTC. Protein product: CASTDRGLEETQYF.

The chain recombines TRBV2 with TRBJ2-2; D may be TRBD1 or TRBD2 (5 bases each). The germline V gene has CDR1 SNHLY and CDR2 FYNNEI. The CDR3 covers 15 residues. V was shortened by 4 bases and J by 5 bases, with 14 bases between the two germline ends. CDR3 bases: TGTGCCAGCAGTGGGACACCCCCGGGGACCGGGGAGCTGTTTTTT. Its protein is CASSGTPPGTGELFF.

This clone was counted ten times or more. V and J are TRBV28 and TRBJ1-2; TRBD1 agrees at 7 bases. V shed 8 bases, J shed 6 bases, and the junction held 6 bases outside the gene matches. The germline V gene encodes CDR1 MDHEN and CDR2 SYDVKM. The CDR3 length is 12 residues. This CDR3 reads CASQGGYDGYTF. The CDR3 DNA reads TGTGCCAGCCAGGGGGGGTATGATGGCTACACCTTC.

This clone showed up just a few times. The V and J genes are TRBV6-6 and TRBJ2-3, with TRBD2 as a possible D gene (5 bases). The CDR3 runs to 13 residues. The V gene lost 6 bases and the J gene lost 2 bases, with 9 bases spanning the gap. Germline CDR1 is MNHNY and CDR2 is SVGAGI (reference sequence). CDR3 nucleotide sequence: TGTGCCAGCAGGGACTCCAACACAGATACGCAGTATTTT. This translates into CASRDSNTDTQYF.

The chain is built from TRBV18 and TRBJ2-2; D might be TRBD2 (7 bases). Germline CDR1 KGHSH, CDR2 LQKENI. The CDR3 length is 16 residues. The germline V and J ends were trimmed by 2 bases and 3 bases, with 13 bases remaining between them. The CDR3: CASSPTGGLYTGELFF. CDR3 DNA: TGTGCCAGCTCACCAACCGGGGGGCTCTACACCGGGGAGCTGTTTTTT.

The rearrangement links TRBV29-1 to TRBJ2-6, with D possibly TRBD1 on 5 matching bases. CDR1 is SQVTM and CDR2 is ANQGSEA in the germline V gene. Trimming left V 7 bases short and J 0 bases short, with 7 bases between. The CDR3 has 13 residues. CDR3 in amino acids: CSADSSGANVLTF. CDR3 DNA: TGCAGCGCTGACAGCTCTGGGGCCAACGTCCTGACTTTC. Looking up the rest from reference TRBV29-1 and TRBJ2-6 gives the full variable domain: SAVISQKPSRDICQRGTSLTIQCQVDSQVTMMFWYRQQPGQSLTLIATANQGSEATYESGFVIDKFPISRPNLTFSTLTVSNMSPEDSSIYLCSADSSGANVLTFGAGSRLTVL.

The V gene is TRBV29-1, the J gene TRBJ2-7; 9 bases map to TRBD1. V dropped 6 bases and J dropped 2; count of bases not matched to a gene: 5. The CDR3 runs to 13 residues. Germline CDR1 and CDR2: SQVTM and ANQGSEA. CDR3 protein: CSVRDRVPYEQYF. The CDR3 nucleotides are TGCAGCGTGCGGGACAGGGTACCCTACGAGCAGTACTTC.

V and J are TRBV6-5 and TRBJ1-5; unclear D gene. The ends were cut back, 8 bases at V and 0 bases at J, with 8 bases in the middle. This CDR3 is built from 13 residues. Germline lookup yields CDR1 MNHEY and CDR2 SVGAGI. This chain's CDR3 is CASRADSNQPQHF. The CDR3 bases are TGTGCCAGCCGGGCGGATAGCAATCAGCCCCAGCATTTT.

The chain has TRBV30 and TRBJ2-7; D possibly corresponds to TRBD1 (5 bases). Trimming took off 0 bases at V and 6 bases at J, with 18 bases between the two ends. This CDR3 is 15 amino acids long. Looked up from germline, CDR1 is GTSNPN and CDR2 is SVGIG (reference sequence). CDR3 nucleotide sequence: TGTGCCTGGAGTGTTGGCCCGGTAACAGGCGGCGAGCAGTACTTC. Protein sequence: CAWSVGPVTGGEQYF.

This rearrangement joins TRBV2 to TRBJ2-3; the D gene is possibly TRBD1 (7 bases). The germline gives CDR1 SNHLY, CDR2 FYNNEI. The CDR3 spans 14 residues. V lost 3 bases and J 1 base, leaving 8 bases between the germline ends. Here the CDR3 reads CASSDRGGTDTQYF. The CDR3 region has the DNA TGTGCCAGCAGTGACAGGGGGGGCACAGATACGCAGTATTTT.

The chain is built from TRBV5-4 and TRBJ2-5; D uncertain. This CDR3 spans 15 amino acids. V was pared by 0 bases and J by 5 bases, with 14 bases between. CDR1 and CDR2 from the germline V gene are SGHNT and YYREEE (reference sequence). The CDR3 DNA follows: TGTGCCAGCAGCTTGGTCGGGCCCCCTGGGGAGACCCAGTACTTC. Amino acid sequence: CASSLVGPPGETQYF. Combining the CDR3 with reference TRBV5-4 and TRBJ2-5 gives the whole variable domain ETGVTQSPTHLIKTRGQQVTLRCSSQSGHNTVSWYQQALGQGPQFIFQYYREEENGRGNFPPRFSGLQFPNYSSELNVNALELDDSALYLCASSLVGPPGETQYFGPGTRLLVL.

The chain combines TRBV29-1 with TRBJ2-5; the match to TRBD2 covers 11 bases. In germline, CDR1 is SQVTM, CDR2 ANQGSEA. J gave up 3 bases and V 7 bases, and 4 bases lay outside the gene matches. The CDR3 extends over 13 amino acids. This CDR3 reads CSASTSGEETQYF. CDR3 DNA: TGCAGCGCTTCGACTAGCGGGGAAGAGACCCAGTACTTC.

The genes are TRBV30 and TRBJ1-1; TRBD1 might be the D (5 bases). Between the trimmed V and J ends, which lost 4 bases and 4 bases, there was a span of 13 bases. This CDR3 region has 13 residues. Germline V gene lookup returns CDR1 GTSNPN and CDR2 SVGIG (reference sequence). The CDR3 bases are TGTGCCTGGATGGGGGTTGGAGCCACTGAAGCTTTCTTT. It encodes CAWMGVGATEAFF. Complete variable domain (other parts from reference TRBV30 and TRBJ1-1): SQTIHQWPATLVQPVGSPLSLECTVEGTSNPNLYWYRQAAGRGLQLLFYSVGIGQISSEVPQNLSASRPQDRQFILSSKKLLLSDSGFYLCAWMGVGATEAFFGQGTRLTVV.

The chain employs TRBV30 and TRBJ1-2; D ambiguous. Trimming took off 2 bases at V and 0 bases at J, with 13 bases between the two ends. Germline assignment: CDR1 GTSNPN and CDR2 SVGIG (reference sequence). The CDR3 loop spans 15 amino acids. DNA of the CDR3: TGTGCCTGGAGTCGCTATCCTGTAACTAACTATGGCTACACCTTC. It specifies CAWSRYPVTNYGYTF.

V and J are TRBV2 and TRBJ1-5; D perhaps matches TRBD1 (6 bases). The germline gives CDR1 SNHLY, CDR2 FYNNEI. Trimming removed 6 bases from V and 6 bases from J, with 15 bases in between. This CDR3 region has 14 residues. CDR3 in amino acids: CASREYRDIQPQHF. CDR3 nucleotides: TGTGCCAGCAGAGAATACCGGGACATTCAGCCCCAGCATTTT. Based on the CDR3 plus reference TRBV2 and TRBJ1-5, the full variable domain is EPEVTQTPSHQVTQMGQEVILRCVPISNHLYFYWYRQILGQKVEFLVSFYNNEISEKSEIFDDQFSVERPDGSNFTLKIRSTKLEDSAMYFCASREYRDIQPQHFGDGTRLSIL.

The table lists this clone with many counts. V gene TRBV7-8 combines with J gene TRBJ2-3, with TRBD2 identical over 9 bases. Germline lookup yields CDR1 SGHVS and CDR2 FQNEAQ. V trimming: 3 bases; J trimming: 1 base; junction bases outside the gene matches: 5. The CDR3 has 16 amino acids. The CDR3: CASSLGGGAGTDTQYF. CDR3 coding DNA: TGTGCCAGCAGCTTGGGCGGGGGGGCCGGCACAGATACGCAGTATTTT.

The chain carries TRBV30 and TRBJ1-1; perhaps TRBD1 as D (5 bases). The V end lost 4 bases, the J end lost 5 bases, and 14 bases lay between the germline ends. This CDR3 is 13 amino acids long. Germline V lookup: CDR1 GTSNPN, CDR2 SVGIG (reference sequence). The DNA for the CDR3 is TGTGCCTGGAAAACGGGCAGGGAAACTGAAGCTTTCTTT. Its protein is CAWKTGRETEAFF.

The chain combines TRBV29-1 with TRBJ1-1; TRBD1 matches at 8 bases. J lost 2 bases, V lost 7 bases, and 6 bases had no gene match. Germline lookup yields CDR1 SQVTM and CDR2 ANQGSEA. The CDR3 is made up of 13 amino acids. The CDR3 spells CSAFDRGNTEAFF. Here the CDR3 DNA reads TGCAGCGCCTTCGACAGGGGCAACACTGAAGCTTTCTTT.

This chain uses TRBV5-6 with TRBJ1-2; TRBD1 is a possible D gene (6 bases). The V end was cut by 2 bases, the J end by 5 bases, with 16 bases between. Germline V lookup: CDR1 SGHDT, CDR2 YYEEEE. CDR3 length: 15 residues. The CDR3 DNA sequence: TGTGCCAGCAGCTTCACAGGGAGTGGGGCTTATGGCTACACCTTC. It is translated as CASSFTGSGAYGYTF.

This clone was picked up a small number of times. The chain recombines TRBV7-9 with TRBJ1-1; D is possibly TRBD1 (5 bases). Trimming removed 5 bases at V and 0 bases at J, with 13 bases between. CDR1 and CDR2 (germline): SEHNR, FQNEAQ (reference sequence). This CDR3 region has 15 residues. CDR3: CASSIRQFMNTEAFF. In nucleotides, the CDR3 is TGTGCCAGCAGCATCCGACAGTTTATGAACACTGAAGCTTTCTTT.

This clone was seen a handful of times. The CDR3 DNA sequence: TGTGCCAGCAGTTCGGCCCCCCGCTGGGGCTACACCTTC. Protein product: CASSSAPRWGYTF. The chain combines TRBV28 with TRBJ1-2; D is undetermined. Germline values: CDR1 MDHEN, CDR2 SYDVKM. This CDR3 region has 13 residues. V lost 4 bases, J lost 8 bases, and 14 bases lay in between.

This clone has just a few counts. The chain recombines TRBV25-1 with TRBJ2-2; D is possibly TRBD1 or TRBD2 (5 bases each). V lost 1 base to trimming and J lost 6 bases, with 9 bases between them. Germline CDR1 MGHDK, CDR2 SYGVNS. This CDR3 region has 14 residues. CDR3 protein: CASSESRGPGELFF. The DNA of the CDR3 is TGTGCCAGCAGTGAATCAAGGGGACCCGGGGAGCTGTTTTTT.

The CDR3 loop is CAWGSGGAAYGANVLTF. The CDR3, as DNA: TGTGCCTGGGGTAGCGGGGGGGCCGCTTATGGGGCCAACGTCCTGACTTTC. The chain uses TRBV30 and TRBJ2-6, with 11 bases identical to TRBD2. The CDR3 sequence is 17 residues long. Germline CDR1 and CDR2: GTSNPN and SVGIG (reference sequence). With V trimmed by 5 bases and J by 3 bases, 9 bases remained unmatched.